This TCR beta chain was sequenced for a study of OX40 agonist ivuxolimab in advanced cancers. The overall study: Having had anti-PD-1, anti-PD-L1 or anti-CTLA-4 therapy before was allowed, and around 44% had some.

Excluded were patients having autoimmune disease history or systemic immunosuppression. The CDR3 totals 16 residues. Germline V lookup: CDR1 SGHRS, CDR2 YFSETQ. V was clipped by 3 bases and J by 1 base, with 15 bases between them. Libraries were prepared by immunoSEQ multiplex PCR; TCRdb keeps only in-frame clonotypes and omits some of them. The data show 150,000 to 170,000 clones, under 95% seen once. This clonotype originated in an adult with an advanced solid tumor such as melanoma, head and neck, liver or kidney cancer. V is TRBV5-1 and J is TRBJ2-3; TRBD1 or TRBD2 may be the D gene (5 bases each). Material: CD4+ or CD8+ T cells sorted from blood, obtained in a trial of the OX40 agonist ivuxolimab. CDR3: CASSSDPGPRTDTQYF. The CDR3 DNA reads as TGCGCCAGCAGCTCCGACCCGGGACCCCGCACAGATACGCAGTATTTT. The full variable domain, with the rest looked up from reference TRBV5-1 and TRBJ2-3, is KAGVTQTPRYLIKTRGQQVTLSCSPISGHRSVSWYQQTPGQGLQFLFEYFSETQRNKGNFPGRFSGRQFSNSRSEMNVSTLELGDSALYLCASSSDPGPRTDTQYFGPGTRLTVL.